This TCR beta chain was obtained from a study of T cell repertoires in cytomegalovirus infection. Study context: Both recently identified HLA-C-restricted and well-studied HLA-B-restricted CMV epitopes were used in the study. Public TCR beta signatures were indicative of both CMV infection and a matching HLA type. Findings and limits, study-wide: CMV-specific TCR beta clonotypes restricted by HLA-C were the ones dominating the ex vivo response. CMV carriers having the relevant HLA were flagged by cumulative public TCR beta family frequency.

This clonotype was seen more than once but under ten times. Its antigen is unidentified. One entry per CDR3 protein results from TCRdb running MiXCR on the reads. Of 360,000 or so distinct CDR3 sequences listed, approximately 30% are singletons. The CDR3 has 14 amino acids. V was trimmed by 5 bases and J by 7 bases, leaving 17 bases between them. Germline V gene lookup returns CDR1 MDHEN and CDR2 SYDVKM. This TCR came from a human donor in good health (CMV status not recorded). Some clones in this sample may be carry-over from other donors' samples. The specimen comprised cultured PBMCs, sampled from culture after CMV antigen stimulation. The V call is TRBV28, the J call TRBJ1-1, with D unresolved. The DNA of the CDR3 is TGTGCCAGCAGTGATCAACCGGGCCGATTTGAAGCTTTCTTT. This sequence encodes CASSDQPGRFEAFF.